This T cell receptor (beta chain) was recorded in a study of cytomegalovirus exposure and HLA in healthy donors. Findings and limits, study-wide: In a later analysis, productive TCRs from donors in an Asian-associated ancestry cluster reportedly carried fewer N-insertions than the cohort mean. V- and J-gene trimming of TCR beta was linked (in a later analysis) to a missense DCLRE1C variant.

As for the donors, each was a healthy bone marrow donor. This clone was counted a single time. Its specificity is unknown. The PCR was carried out with 60 Vbeta primers and 13 Jbeta primers. The assay was immunoSEQ multiplex PCR, and TCRdb's table has in-frame clones only and misses some. The sample gives approximately 130,000 clones, 81% of which show up once; about 0.7% is in the top ten. CDR1 and CDR2 (germline): SGHVS, FNYEAQ. The CDR3 loop spans 13 amino acids. V lost 4 bases to trimming and J lost 6 bases, with 13 bases between them. The rearrangement uses TRBV7-6 and TRBJ2-7; D call uncertain. The source material was PBMCs. The sequence was obtained from a man aged 18 to 29 in good health and CMV-seronegative. The chain's CDR3 is CASSSPNSGEQYF. The CDR3 nucleotides read TGTGCCAGCAGCTCGCCCAATTCGGGCGAGCAGTACTTC.